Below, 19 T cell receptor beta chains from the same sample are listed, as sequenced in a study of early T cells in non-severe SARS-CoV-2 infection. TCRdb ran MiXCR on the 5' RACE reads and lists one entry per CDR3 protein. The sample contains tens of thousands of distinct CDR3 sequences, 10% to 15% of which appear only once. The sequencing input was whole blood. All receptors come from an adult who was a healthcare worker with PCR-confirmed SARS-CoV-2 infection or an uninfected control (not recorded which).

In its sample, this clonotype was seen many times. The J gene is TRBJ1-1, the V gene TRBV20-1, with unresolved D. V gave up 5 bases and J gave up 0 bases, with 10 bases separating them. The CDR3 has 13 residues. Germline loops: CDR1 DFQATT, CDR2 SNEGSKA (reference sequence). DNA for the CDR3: TGCAGTGCTTCCCTTCAGTTGAACACTGAAGCTTTCTTT. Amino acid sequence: CSASLQLNTEAFF.

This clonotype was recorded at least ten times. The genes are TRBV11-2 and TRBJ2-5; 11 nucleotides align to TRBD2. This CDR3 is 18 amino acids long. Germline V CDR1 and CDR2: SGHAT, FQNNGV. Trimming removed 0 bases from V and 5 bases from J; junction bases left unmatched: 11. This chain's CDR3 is CASSLDPSGGPFPETQYF. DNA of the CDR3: TGTGCCAGCAGCTTAGATCCTAGCGGGGGGCCTTTTCCGGAGACCCAGTACTTC.

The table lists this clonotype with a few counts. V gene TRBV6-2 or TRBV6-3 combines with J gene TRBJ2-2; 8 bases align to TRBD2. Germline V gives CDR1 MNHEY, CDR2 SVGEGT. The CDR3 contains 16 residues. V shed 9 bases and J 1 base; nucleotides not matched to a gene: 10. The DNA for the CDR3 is TGTGCCAGTCGCCAACCGGGACTAGGGAACACCGGGGAGCTGTTTTTT. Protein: CASRQPGLGNTGELFF.

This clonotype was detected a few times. CDR3 residues: CSVETGGSSGANVLTF. CDR3 nucleotides: TGCAGCGTTGAAACAGGGGGGAGCTCTGGGGCCAACGTCCTGACTTTC. This chain connects TRBV29-1 to TRBJ2-6, with TRBD1 matching 8 bases. V dropped 2 bases and J dropped 0; count of bases not matched to a gene: 3. Looked up from germline, CDR1 is SQVTM and CDR2 is ANQGSEA. CDR3 length: 16 amino acids.

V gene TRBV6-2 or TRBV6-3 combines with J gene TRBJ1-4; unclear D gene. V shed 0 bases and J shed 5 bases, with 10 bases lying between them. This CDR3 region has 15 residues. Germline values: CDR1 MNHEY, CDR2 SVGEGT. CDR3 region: CASSYSALQNEKLFF. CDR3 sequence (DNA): TGTGCCAGCAGTTACTCTGCCCTACAGAATGAAAAACTGTTTTTT.

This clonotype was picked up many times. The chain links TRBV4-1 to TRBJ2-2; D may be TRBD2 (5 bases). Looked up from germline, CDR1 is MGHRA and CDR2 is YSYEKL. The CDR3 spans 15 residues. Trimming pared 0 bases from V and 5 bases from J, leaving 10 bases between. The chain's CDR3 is CASSQDERGTGELFF. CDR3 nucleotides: TGCGCCAGCAGCCAAGATGAACGGGGAACCGGGGAGCTGTTTTTT.

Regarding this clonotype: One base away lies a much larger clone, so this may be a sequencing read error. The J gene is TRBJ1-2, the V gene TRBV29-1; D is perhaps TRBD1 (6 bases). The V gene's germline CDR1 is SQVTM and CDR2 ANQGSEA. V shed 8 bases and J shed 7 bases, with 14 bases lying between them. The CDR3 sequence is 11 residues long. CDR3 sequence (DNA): TGCAGCACCGAAGCGGGGGCTGGCTACACCTTC. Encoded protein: CSTEAGAGYTF.

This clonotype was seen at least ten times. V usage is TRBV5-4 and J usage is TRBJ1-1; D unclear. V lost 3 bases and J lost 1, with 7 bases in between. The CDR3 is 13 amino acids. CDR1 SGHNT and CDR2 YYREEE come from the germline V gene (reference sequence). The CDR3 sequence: CASSSWKNTEAFF. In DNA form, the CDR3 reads TGTGCCAGCAGCTCATGGAAGAACACTGAAGCTTTCTTT.

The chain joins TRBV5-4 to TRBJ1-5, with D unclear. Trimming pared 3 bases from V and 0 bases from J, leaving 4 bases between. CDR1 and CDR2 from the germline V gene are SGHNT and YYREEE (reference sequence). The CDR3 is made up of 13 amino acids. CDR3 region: CASSSGSNQPQHF. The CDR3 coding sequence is TGTGCCAGCAGCTCTGGTAGCAATCAGCCCCAGCATTTT.

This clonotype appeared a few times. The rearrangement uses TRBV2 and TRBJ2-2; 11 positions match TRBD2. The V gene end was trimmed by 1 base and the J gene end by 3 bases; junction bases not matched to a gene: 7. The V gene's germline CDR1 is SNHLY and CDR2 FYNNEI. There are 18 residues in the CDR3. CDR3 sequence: CASSEGLAGGDYTGELFF. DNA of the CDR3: TGTGCCAGCAGTGAAGGGCTAGCGGGGGGAGATTACACCGGGGAGCTGTTTTTT.

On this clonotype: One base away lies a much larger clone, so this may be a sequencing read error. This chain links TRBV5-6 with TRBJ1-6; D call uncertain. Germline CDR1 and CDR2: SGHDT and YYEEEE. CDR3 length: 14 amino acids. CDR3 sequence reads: CVSSSDVYNSPLHF. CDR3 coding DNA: TGTGTCAGCAGCTCGGACGTCTATAATTCACCCCTCCACTTT.

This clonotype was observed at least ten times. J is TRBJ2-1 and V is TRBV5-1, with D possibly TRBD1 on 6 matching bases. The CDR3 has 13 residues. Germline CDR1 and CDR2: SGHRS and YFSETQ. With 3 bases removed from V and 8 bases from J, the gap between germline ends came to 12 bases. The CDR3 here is CASSWVGADEQFF. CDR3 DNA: TGCGCCAGCAGCTGGGTGGGGGCCGATGAGCAGTTCTTC. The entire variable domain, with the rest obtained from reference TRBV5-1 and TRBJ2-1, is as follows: KAGVTQTPRYLIKTRGQQVTLSCSPISGHRSVSWYQQTPGQGLQFLFEYFSETQRNKGNFPGRFSGRQFSNSRSEMNVSTLELGDSALYLCASSWVGADEQFFGPGTRLTVL.

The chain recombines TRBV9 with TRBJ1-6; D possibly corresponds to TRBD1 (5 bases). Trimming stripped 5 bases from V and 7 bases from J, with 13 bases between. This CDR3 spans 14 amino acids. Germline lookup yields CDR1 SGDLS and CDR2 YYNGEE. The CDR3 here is CASSPGTDNSPLHF. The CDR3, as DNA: TGTGCCAGCAGTCCCGGGACGGACAATTCACCCCTCCACTTT.

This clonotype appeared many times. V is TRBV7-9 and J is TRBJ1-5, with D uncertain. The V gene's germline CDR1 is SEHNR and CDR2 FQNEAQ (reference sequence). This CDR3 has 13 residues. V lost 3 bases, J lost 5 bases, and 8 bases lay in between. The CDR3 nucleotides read TGTGCCAGCAGCTTTGGTCCGGATCAGCCCCAGCATTTT. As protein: CASSFGPDQPQHF.

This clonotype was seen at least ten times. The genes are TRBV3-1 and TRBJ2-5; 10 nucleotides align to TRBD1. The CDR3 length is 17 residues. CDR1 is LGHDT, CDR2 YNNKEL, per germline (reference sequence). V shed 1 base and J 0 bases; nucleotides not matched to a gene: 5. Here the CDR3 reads CASSQGQGAEYQETQYF. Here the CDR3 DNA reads TGTGCCAGCAGCCAAGGACAGGGGGCCGAGTACCAAGAGACCCAGTACTTC.

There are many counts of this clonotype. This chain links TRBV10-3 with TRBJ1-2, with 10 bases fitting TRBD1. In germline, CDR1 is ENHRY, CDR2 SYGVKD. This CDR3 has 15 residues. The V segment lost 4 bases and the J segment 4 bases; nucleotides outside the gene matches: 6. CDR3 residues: CAISGGQGGVYGYTF. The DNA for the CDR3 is TGTGCCATCAGTGGAGGACAGGGGGGAGTCTATGGCTACACCTTC.

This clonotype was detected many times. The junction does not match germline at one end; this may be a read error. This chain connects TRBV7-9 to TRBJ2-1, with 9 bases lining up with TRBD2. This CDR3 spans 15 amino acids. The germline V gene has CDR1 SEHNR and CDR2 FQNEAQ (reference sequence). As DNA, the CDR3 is TGTGCCAGCAGCCTAGCGGGGATGTCCTACAATGAGCAGTTCTTC. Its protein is CASSLAGMSYNEQFF.

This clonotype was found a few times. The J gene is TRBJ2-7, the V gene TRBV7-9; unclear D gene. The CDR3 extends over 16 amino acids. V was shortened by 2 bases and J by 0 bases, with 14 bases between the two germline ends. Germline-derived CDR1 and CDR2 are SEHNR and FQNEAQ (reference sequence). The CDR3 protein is CASSLPPDGFSYEQYF. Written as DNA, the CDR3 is TGTGCCAGCAGCTTACCCCCGGACGGCTTCTCCTACGAGCAGTACTTC.

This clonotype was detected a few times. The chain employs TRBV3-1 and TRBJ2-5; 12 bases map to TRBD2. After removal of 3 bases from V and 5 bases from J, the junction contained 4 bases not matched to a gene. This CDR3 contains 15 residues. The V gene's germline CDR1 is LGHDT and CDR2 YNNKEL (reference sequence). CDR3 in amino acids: CASSQGTSGFETQYF. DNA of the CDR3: TGTGCCAGCAGCCAGGGGACTAGCGGGTTCGAGACCCAGTACTTC.